These 27 T cell receptor beta chains were all obtained from the same sample, sequenced in a study of blood T cell repertoires in COVID-19. Produced via immunoSEQ multiplex PCR; TCRdb's table is partial and in-frame only. The table shows under 140,000 clones, with 60% to 80% occurring only once. Sequencing was carried out using peripheral blood. The receptors stem from a woman aged 80 or over with active or convalescent COVID-19.

This clone has only a few counts. The CDR3 loop reads CASSITNTGELFF. CDR3 coding DNA: TGTGCCAGTAGTATTACTAACACCGGGGAGCTGTTTTTT. J is TRBJ2-2 and V is TRBV19; D gene unclear. The CDR3 consists of 13 residues. Germline CDR1 is LNHDA and CDR2 is SQIVND (reference sequence). The V end lost 3 bases, the J end lost 2 bases, and 4 bases lay between the germline ends.

The CDR3 coding sequence is TGTGCCAGCAGGGAACGGAGGGGGACAGTCACAGATACGCAGTATTTT. Its protein product is CASRERRGTVTDTQYF. The V call is TRBV2, the J call TRBJ2-3, with D possibly matching TRBD1 (7 bases). This CDR3 comprises 16 residues. With 6 bases removed from V and 2 bases from J, the gap between germline ends came to 18 bases. The V gene's germline CDR1 is SNHLY and CDR2 FYNNEI. The full variable domain, completed using reference TRBV2 and TRBJ2-3, is EPEVTQTPSHQVTQMGQEVILRCVPISNHLYFYWYRQILGQKVEFLVSFYNNEISEKSEIFDDQFSVERPDGSNFTLKIRSTKLEDSAMYFCASRERRGTVTDTQYFGPGTRLTVL.

V is TRBV5-1 and J is TRBJ2-2, with TRBD2 as a possible D gene (5 bases). The V end was cut by 1 base, the J end by 0 bases, with 10 bases between. Germline assignment: CDR1 SGHRS and CDR2 YFSETQ. This CDR3 comprises 16 residues. For the CDR3, the DNA is TGCGCCAGCAGCTTGTTTAGTAGCGCGAACACCGGGGAGCTGTTTTTT. Residues: CASSLFSSANTGELFF.

This chain connects TRBV2 to TRBJ2-4, with D maybe TRBD2 (6 bases). The CDR3 length is 11 residues. Trimming removed 8 bases at V and 10 bases at J, with 12 bases between. Germline V lookup: CDR1 SNHLY, CDR2 FYNNEI. CDR3 in amino acids: CASSTGLIQYF. The DNA for the CDR3 is TGTGCCAGCTCTACAGGACTAATTCAGTACTTC.

The rearrangement links TRBV5-1 to TRBJ1-1, with 8 bases that match TRBD1. Germline loops: CDR1 SGHRS, CDR2 YFSETQ. The J segment lost 1 base and the V segment lost 5 bases, leaving 10 bases of the junction unmatched. CDR3 length: 16 residues. The CDR3: CASSLQTGDTNTEAFF. CDR3 DNA sequence: TGCGCCAGCAGTTTGCAGACAGGGGACACGAACACTGAAGCTTTCTTT.

The rearrangement links TRBV6-2 or TRBV6-3 to TRBJ2-7; D not resolved. Trimming left V 5 bases short and J 5 bases short, with 22 bases between. CDR1 and CDR2 from the germline V gene are MNHEY and SVGEGT. This CDR3 region has 16 residues. This CDR3 reads CASSPSRPGQSDEQYF. CDR3 coding DNA: TGTGCCAGCAGTCCCTCCCGTCCTGGGCAGTCGGACGAGCAGTACTTC.

The J gene is TRBJ1-1, the V gene TRBV6-5; 7 bases agree with TRBD1. This CDR3 region has 14 residues. The V gene's germline CDR1 is MNHEY and CDR2 SVGAGI. The ends lost 7 bases at V and 4 bases at J; junction bases unmatched: 9. The CDR3 DNA sequence: TGTGCCAGCATCAGACAGGGTGGCAGCACTGAAGCTTTCTTT. This gives the protein CASIRQGGSTEAFF.

This chain links TRBV7-2 with TRBJ2-7; 8 nucleotides agree with TRBD2. The CDR3 is 17 residues long. Trimming cost V 1 base and J 6 bases; bases outside gene matches: 14. Germline loops: CDR1 SGHTA, CDR2 FQGNSA. In nucleotides, the CDR3 is TGTGCCAGCAGCTTAGGTCCCCCTAGAGCGGGAGTTCTCGAGCAGTACTTC. Translation gives CASSLGPPRAGVLEQYF.

This chain uses TRBV27 with TRBJ1-4, with 11 bases fitting TRBD1. The CDR3 has 15 amino acids. Germline V gene sequence: CDR1 MNHEY, CDR2 SMNVEV (reference sequence). V trimming: 4 bases; J trimming: 5 bases; junction bases outside the gene matches: 3. Here the CDR3 reads CASSSRDRGNEKLFF. CDR3 DNA: TGTGCCAGCAGTTCACGGGACAGGGGGAATGAAAAACTGTTTTTT.

This clone was detected a few times. V is TRBV18 and J is TRBJ2-2; 7 nucleotides match TRBD1. Germline values: CDR1 KGHSH, CDR2 LQKENI. The V gene end was trimmed by 2 bases and the J gene end by 5 bases; junction bases not matched to a gene: 8. This CDR3 region has 16 residues. CDR3 amino acids: CASSPILGQATGELFF. The CDR3 DNA sequence: TGTGCCAGCTCACCAATATTAGGACAGGCAACCGGGGAGCTGTTTTTT.

This chain joins TRBV28 and TRBJ2-2, with 8 bases identical to TRBD1. The CDR3 is 14 residues long. J gave up 4 bases and V 8 bases, and 6 bases lay outside the gene matches. Per germline, CDR1 MDHEN and CDR2 SYDVKM. The CDR3: CASLRGLGTGELFF. The CDR3 nucleotides read TGTGCCAGCCTCAGGGGGCTGGGCACCGGGGAGCTGTTTTTT.

J is TRBJ2-1 and V is TRBV9; D unresolved. CDR1 SGDLS and CDR2 YYNGEE come from the germline V gene. Between the trimmed V and J ends, which lost 0 bases and 6 bases, there was a span of 7 bases. The CDR3 sequence is 13 residues long. DNA of the CDR3: TGTGCCAGCAGCGTAGGGGCCTCCAATGAGCAGTTCTTC. Translating it yields CASSVGASNEQFF. Full variable domain (rest looked up from reference TRBV9 and TRBJ2-1): DSGVTQTPKHLITATGQRVTLRCSPRSGDLSVYWYQQSLDQGLQFLIQYYNGEERAKGNILERFSAQQFPDLHSELNLSSLELGDSALYFCASSVGASNEQFFGPGTRLTVL.

The V and J genes are TRBV6-4 and TRBJ2-1; 8 nucleotides match TRBD1. The CDR3 covers 14 residues. Germline CDR1 MRHNA, CDR2 SNTAGT. With V trimmed by 10 bases and J by 4 bases, 9 bases remained unmatched. Written as DNA, the CDR3 is TGTGCCACCCGCCCGGGACAGGCATACAATGAGCAGTTCTTC. Its protein product is CATRPGQAYNEQFF.

V gene TRBV18 combines with J gene TRBJ2-1, with 9 nucleotides matching TRBD2. V dropped 1 base and J dropped 10; count of bases not matched to a gene: 8. The CDR3 has 15 residues. Germline V CDR1 and CDR2: KGHSH, LQKENI. Here the CDR3 reads CASSPQREVGREQFF. The CDR3 DNA sequence: TGTGCCAGCTCACCACAGCGGGAGGTGGGTCGGGAGCAGTTCTTC.

V gene TRBV12-5 combines with J gene TRBJ2-1; 7 bases are shared with TRBD2. The J segment lost 3 bases and the V segment lost 8 bases, leaving 7 bases of the junction unmatched. CDR1 and CDR2 (germline): LGHNT, FRNRAP. CDR3 length: 14 residues. Written as DNA, the CDR3 is TGTGCTAGTACTAGCGTAAATGGCTACAATGAGCAGTTCTTC. It yields the protein CASTSVNGYNEQFF.

This clone was found a few times. The chain joins TRBV7-9 to TRBJ2-1; TRBD2 matches 9 bases. CDR1 SEHNR and CDR2 FQNEAQ come from the germline V gene (reference sequence). The length of the CDR3 is 16 residues. V dropped 5 bases and J dropped 1; count of bases not matched to a gene: 6. The CDR3 is CASSPYAGGSYNEQFF. CDR3 bases: TGTGCCAGCAGCCCCTATGCGGGAGGGTCCTACAATGAGCAGTTCTTC.

The table lists this clone with a count of one. The chain has TRBV15 and TRBJ2-7; no reliable D call. The V end was cut by 1 base, the J end by 3 bases, with 13 bases between. CDR3 length: 15 residues. CDR1 is LNHNV and CDR2 is YYDKDF in the germline V gene (reference sequence). CDR3: CATSRGVAAYYEQYF. CDR3 bases: TGTGCCACCAGCAGAGGGGTAGCAGCGTACTACGAGCAGTACTTC.

V is TRBV7-9 and J is TRBJ2-1; D gene ambiguous. Germline CDR1 and CDR2: SEHNR and FQNEAQ (reference sequence). The CDR3 consists of 12 residues. V gave up 5 bases and J gave up 9 bases, with 11 bases separating them. CDR3 loop: CASSPGFFEQFF. The CDR3 nucleotides read TGTGCCAGCAGCCCCGGGTTTTTTGAGCAGTTCTTC. Combining the CDR3 with reference TRBV7-9 and TRBJ2-1 gives the whole variable domain DTGVSQNPRHKITKRGQNVTFRCDPISEHNRLYWYRQTLGQGPEFLTYFQNEAQLEKSRLLSDRFSAERPKGSFSTLEIQRTEQGDSAMYLCASSPGFFEQFFGPGTRLTVL.

The chain combines TRBV5-1 with TRBJ1-4; the match to TRBD1 covers 7 bases. The V and J ends lost 1 base and 7 bases, in that order; junction bases with no gene match: 7. In germline, CDR1 is SGHRS, CDR2 YFSETQ. The CDR3 consists of 15 residues. CDR3 sequence (DNA): TGCGCCAGCAGCTTGACAGGGGACTGGGGTGAAAAACTGTTTTTT. It specifies CASSLTGDWGEKLFF.

This clone was detected a few times. The chain uses TRBV5-1 and TRBJ2-7, with 7 bases aligning to TRBD2. The CDR3 is 13 amino acids. Germline-derived CDR1 and CDR2 are SGHRS and YFSETQ. The V gene end was trimmed by 4 bases and the J gene end by 7 bases; junction bases not matched to a gene: 8. Here the CDR3 reads CASSNPGGLEQYF. CDR3 in DNA: TGCGCCAGCAGCAACCCGGGGGGTTTAGAGCAGTACTTC.

V gene TRBV13 combines with J gene TRBJ2-6; D not resolved. The CDR3 runs to 16 residues. V dropped 5 bases and J dropped 2 bases, with 13 bases sitting between them. The germline V gene encodes CDR1 PRHDT and CDR2 FYEKMQ (reference sequence). The CDR3 loop is CASSPLIRPGANVLTF. In DNA form, the CDR3 reads TGTGCCAGCAGCCCACTCATCCGCCCTGGGGCCAACGTCCTGACTTTC.

V is TRBV7-9 and J is TRBJ2-3, with a possible D match to TRBD2 (6 bases). The CDR3 totals 15 residues. The germline V and J ends were trimmed by 4 bases and 0 bases, with 11 bases remaining between them. Germline V gives CDR1 SEHNR, CDR2 FQNEAQ (reference sequence). The CDR3 loop is CASSSEGRSTDTQYF. CDR3 nucleotide sequence: TGTGCCAGCAGCTCGGAGGGACGGAGCACAGATACGCAGTATTTT.

The J gene is TRBJ2-5, the V gene TRBV7-8; D not resolved. V lost 2 bases to trimming and J lost 3 bases, with 19 bases between them. Per the germline V gene, CDR1 is SGHVS and CDR2 is FQNEAQ. The CDR3 is made up of 17 amino acids. This CDR3 is CASSLLGDGLTKETQYF. The CDR3 region has the DNA TGTGCCAGCAGCTTACTAGGCGACGGCCTGACGAAAGAGACCCAGTACTTC. The whole variable domain, filled in from reference TRBV7-8 and TRBJ2-5, reads GAGVSQSPRYKVAKRGQDVALRCDPISGHVSLFWYQQALGQGPEFLTYFQNEAQLDKSGLPSDRFFAERPEGSVSTLKIQRTQQEDSAVYLCASSLLGDGLTKETQYFGPGTRLLVL.

The genes are TRBV15 and TRBJ1-2, with 8 bases matching TRBD1. The CDR3 sequence is 16 residues long. Trimming took 0 bases from V and 0 from J; bases not matched to a gene: 3. Germline lookup yields CDR1 LNHNV and CDR2 YYDKDF (reference sequence). CDR3 loop: CATSRDRDRPNYGYTF. In DNA form, the CDR3 reads TGTGCCACCAGCAGAGACCGGGACAGGCCTAACTATGGCTACACCTTC.

This chain joins TRBV12-3 or TRBV12-4 and TRBJ1-3, with D perhaps TRBD1 (5 bases). This CDR3 contains 13 residues. Trimming removed 8 bases from V and 3 bases from J, with 11 bases in between. As DNA, the CDR3 is TGTGCCAGCGGGGGGTGGGATGGAAACACCATATATTTT. Encoded protein: CASGGWDGNTIYF.

The genes are TRBV18 and TRBJ1-1, with 9 bases fitting TRBD1. Unmatched junction bases numbered 4, after V lost 4 bases and J lost 4 bases. This CDR3 is 14 amino acids long. CDR1 is KGHSH and CDR2 is LQKENI in the germline V gene. The CDR3 spells CASSQTGGFTEAFF. CDR3 DNA: TGTGCCAGCTCACAAACAGGGGGCTTCACTGAAGCTTTCTTT.

This chain links TRBV10-3 with TRBJ2-2, with D unresolved. Trimming cost V 4 bases and J 1 base, with 13 bases left between them. Germline loops: CDR1 ENHRY, CDR2 SYGVKD. This CDR3 contains 16 residues. The CDR3 is CAISANRVLNTGELFF. The CDR3 DNA follows: TGTGCCATCAGTGCAAACCGGGTCCTGAACACCGGGGAGCTGTTTTTT.